This T cell receptor beta chain was obtained from a study of shared clonotypes between healthy human individuals. Sorted-subset replicate PCRs used 200 ng DNA, some 30,000 T cell genomes. Method: immunoSEQ multiplex PCR; TCRdb's copy keeps in-frame clones and lacks some. The sample includes approximately 1,500,000 clones, around 97% of them seen just once. J lost 3 bases, V lost 6 bases, and 4 bases had no gene match. The CDR3 loop spans 13 amino acids. Germline assignment: CDR1 WSHSY and CDR2 SAAADI. The receptor's source is a man aged 30 to 39 in good health. The chain employs TRBV10-2 and TRBJ2-5; 7 bases agree with TRBD1. The material sequenced was naive CD4+ T cells sorted from blood. This sample's subset: CD45RA+ positively selected. CDR3 sequence: CASSRQGEETQYF. The CDR3 DNA sequence: TGCGCCAGCAGCAGACAGGGAGAAGAGACCCAGTACTTC.